A single sample gave rise to the 13 T cell receptor beta chains below, sequenced in a study of OX40 agonist ivuxolimab in advanced cancers. The library was built by means of the immunoSEQ multiplex PCR assay. Sourced from immuneACCESS, this table was stored by TCRdb with only in-frame sequences that have V and J called. A share of the clones is absent; for the studies checked, an unresolved V gene accounts for under half, and the remainder has no known explanation. This sample holds more than 100,000 clones; about 93% were observed only once. More than 0.8% of the sample goes to the ten largest clones. The sequencing used CD4+ or CD8+ T cells sorted from blood, collected in a trial of the OX40 agonist ivuxolimab. These receptors all come from an adult with an advanced solid tumor such as melanoma, head and neck, liver or kidney cancer.

The rearrangement joins TRBV4-2 to TRBJ2-1; D possibly uses TRBD1 or TRBD2 (5 bases each). The length of the CDR3 is 15 residues. CDR1 LGHNA and CDR2 YNFKEQ come from the germline V gene. Trimming cost V 1 base and J 6 bases, with 13 bases left between them. The CDR3 DNA is TGTGCCAGCAGCCAAGTCTGGGGGAGAGTCAATGAGCAGTTCTTC. Amino acids: CASSQVWGRVNEQFF.

This chain joins TRBV6-6 and TRBJ1-5; D uncertain. The germline V gene encodes CDR1 MNHNY and CDR2 SVGAGI (reference sequence). This CDR3 contains 15 residues. V was clipped by 5 bases and J by 1 base, with 12 bases between them. The chain's CDR3 is CASSTDGRSNQPQHF. The CDR3 nucleotides read TGTGCCAGCAGTACGGACGGGCGGAGCAATCAGCCCCAGCATTTT.

This CDR3 reads CASSLLRAGVGEQFF. For the CDR3, the DNA is TGTGCCAGCAGCCTTTTGCGAGCGGGAGTCGGCGAGCAGTTCTTC. This rearrangement joins TRBV11-1 to TRBJ2-1; 8 bases match TRBD2. The CDR3 extends over 15 amino acids. J was trimmed by 10 bases and V by 5 bases; bases with no gene match: 13. CDR1 and CDR2 from the germline V gene are SGHAT and FQDESV (reference sequence).

The CDR3 bases are TGTGCCAGCAGTCTAGAGGCTAGCGGGATCTACGAGCAGTACTTC. Amino acid sequence: CASSLEASGIYEQYF. The rearrangement uses TRBV6-4 and TRBJ2-7, with 9 positions matching TRBD2. In germline, CDR1 is MRHNA, CDR2 SNTAGT. The CDR3 spans 15 residues. The ends lost 5 bases at V and 3 bases at J; junction bases unmatched: 8.

The CDR3 reads CTSSQERAYNEQFF. Written as DNA, the CDR3 is TGCACCAGCAGCCAGGAGCGGGCCTACAATGAGCAGTTCTTC. The V and J genes are TRBV1 and TRBJ2-1; the table calls TRBD2, which could not be checked here. TRBV1 is reported as a pseudogene. The CDR3 totals 14 residues.

Notes on this clone: Other nucleotide sequences in the sample specify the same CDR3. The gene calls are TRBV18 and TRBJ1-4, with D unclear. Looked up from germline, CDR1 is KGHSH and CDR2 is LQKENI. The CDR3 consists of 13 residues. Between the trimmed V and J ends, which lost 3 bases and 6 bases, there was a span of 8 bases. CDR3 amino acids: CASSPGRDEKLFF. CDR3 DNA: TGTGCCAGCTCACCGGGCAGAGATGAAAAACTGTTTTTT.

V gene TRBV20-1 combines with J gene TRBJ2-7; D gene unclear. V was shortened by 5 bases and J by 6 bases, with 8 bases between the two germline ends. Germline-derived CDR1 and CDR2 are DFQATT and SNEGSKA (reference sequence). This CDR3 region has 10 residues. The CDR3 protein is CSAGIGEQYF. CDR3 nucleotide sequence: TGCAGTGCTGGGATCGGCGAGCAGTACTTC.

The CDR3 region is CASSVDPGPLYEQYF. Here the CDR3 DNA reads TGTGCCAGCAGCGTAGATCCAGGCCCTCTCTACGAGCAGTACTTC. The V call is TRBV9, the J call TRBJ2-7; D gene unclear. Germline V CDR1 and CDR2: SGDLS, YYNGEE. There are 15 residues in the CDR3. Deletions cut 0 bases from V and 3 bases from J, with 13 bases between. Combining the CDR3 with reference TRBV9 and TRBJ2-7 gives the whole variable domain DSGVTQTPKHLITATGQRVTLRCSPRSGDLSVYWYQQSLDQGLQFLIQYYNGEERAKGNILERFSAQQFPDLHSELNLSSLELGDSALYFCASSVDPGPLYEQYFGPGTRLTVT.

The chain joins TRBV19 to TRBJ2-4; D perhaps matches TRBD2 (5 bases). The CDR3 is 12 residues long. Germline-derived CDR1 and CDR2 are LNHDA and SQIVND (reference sequence). Trimming cost V 7 bases and J 6 bases, with 10 bases left between them. The CDR3 DNA is TGTGCCAGTACGGGATACCTAAACATTCAGTACTTC. Its translation is CASTGYLNIQYF.

This chain links TRBV7-2 with TRBJ2-7; unclear D gene. The CDR3 runs to 14 residues. The germline V gene encodes CDR1 SGHTA and CDR2 FQGNSA. The V and J ends lost 1 base and 2 bases respectively, with 9 bases between them. The CDR3 region is CASSLVGVAYEQYF. The CDR3, as DNA: TGTGCCAGCAGCTTAGTTGGCGTCGCCTACGAGCAGTACTTC.

This chain links TRBV4-1 with TRBJ1-3; no reliable D call. Trimming left V 0 bases short and J 0 bases short, with 6 bases between. Germline V gene sequence: CDR1 MGHRA, CDR2 YSYEKL. CDR3 length equals 15 residues. In nucleotides, the CDR3 is TGCGCCAGCAGCCAAGATCGAAACTCTGGAAACACCATATATTTT. Translating it yields CASSQDRNSGNTIYF.

Only a few counts were recorded for this clone. V is TRBV27 and J is TRBJ1-1, with no clear D. The germline V gene has CDR1 MNHEY and CDR2 SMNVEV (reference sequence). Trimming took off 5 bases at V and 2 bases at J, with 9 bases between the two ends. The CDR3 runs to 13 residues. In DNA, the CDR3 is TGTGCCAGCAGTCCGCGGGAAAACACTGAAGCTTTCTTT. Its protein is CASSPRENTEAFF.

The V gene is TRBV28, the J gene TRBJ2-7; TRBD2 matches at 11 bases. Germline CDR1 is MDHEN and CDR2 is SYDVKM. The CDR3 spans 14 residues. Germline trimming cut 9 bases from V and 1 base from J; bases unmatched to any gene: 5. In DNA form, the CDR3 reads TGTGCCAGTCTCCGGACTAGCGGGTCCTACGAGCAGTACTTC. It specifies CASLRTSGSYEQYF. Combining the CDR3 with reference TRBV28 and TRBJ2-7 gives the whole variable domain DVKVTQSSRYLVKRTGEKVFLECVQDMDHENMFWYRQDPGLGLRLIYFSYDVKMKEKGDIPEGYSVSREKKERFSLILESASTNQTSMYLCASLRTSGSYEQYFGPGTRLTVT.